This note documents a single TCR beta chain sequence. Its target is not known. 5'RACE template switching produced TCR cDNA carrying a universal primer site and UMIs. TCRdb itself ran the 5' RACE reads through MiXCR, one entry per CDR3 protein. The repertoire holds 450,000 to 600,000 distinct CDR3 sequences, with roughly 17% as singletons. Trimming left V 6 bases short and J 0 bases short, with 15 bases between. CDR3 length: 14 residues. The germline gives CDR1 DFQATT, CDR2 SNEGSKA (reference sequence). This record belongs to a study of T cells after yellow fever vaccination. General study points: Subsequent booster samples again held most clones from primary vaccination (96% CD4, about 90% CD8).

This clonotype originated in a man aged 18 to 30 who received the YFV17D yellow fever vaccine. The specimen comprised PBMCs, sampled less than 6 days after the first yellow fever vaccination. The chain joins TRBV20-1 to TRBJ2-7; D remains unclear. CDR3 in amino acids: CSALPETNSYEQYF. CDR3 nucleotide sequence: TGCAGTGCGCTGCCCGAGACAAACTCCTACGAGCAGTACTTC.